Sequencing of this TCR beta chain was carried out in a study of cytomegalovirus exposure and HLA in healthy donors. The overall study: An analysis done earlier identified approximately 120 million unique TCR beta sequences from approximately 200 million T cells. Regarding the study as a whole: Indistinguishable V segments, including TRBV6-2 and TRBV6-3, were excluded. Being productive about 90% or about 30% of the time was typical of most TCR beta V segments in an earlier analysis.

Concerning this clone itself: Its cognate antigen is unknown.

The study ran its PCR with 60 Vbeta and 13 Jbeta primers. Using immunoSEQ multiplex PCR, the repertoire was profiled, and TCRdb retains in-frame clones only, with some absent. The sample carries over 50,000 clones, about 63% recorded once. CDR1 and CDR2 from the germline V gene are SGHTA and FQGTGA. There are 14 residues in the CDR3. Trimming took off 1 base at V and 2 bases at J, with 9 bases between the two ends. The sample consisted of PBMCs. This receptor was obtained from a man aged 40-49 years in good health and CMV-seropositive. This chain links TRBV7-3 with TRBJ2-7; D is undetermined. CDR3 residues: CASSLNVGPYEQYF. CDR3 in DNA: TGTGCCAGCAGCTTAAATGTGGGCCCCTACGAGCAGTACTTC.